In this sample, the clone carrying this T cell receptor (beta chain) turned up once. This sample was taken from a study of cytomegalovirus exposure and HLA in healthy donors. This CDR3 is built from 15 residues. With 3 bases clipped from V and 9 bases from J, the junction kept 9 bases outside the gene matches. Germline-derived CDR1 and CDR2 are SNHLY and FYNNEI. PCR primers comprised 60 Vbeta and 13 Jbeta primers. Assay: immunoSEQ multiplex PCR; the TCRdb copy retains only in-frame clones and omits some. The repertoire holds roughly 130,000 clones, with less than 85% as singletons. The rearrangement uses TRBV2 and TRBJ1-5; TRBD1 agrees at 9 bases. This receptor was identified in a male donor in good health and CMV-seronegative. The source material was PBMCs. The CDR3 nucleotides read TGTGCCAGCAGTGACAGGGACAGGGTATTATCGCCCCAGCATTTT. Translation gives CASSDRDRVLSPQHF.